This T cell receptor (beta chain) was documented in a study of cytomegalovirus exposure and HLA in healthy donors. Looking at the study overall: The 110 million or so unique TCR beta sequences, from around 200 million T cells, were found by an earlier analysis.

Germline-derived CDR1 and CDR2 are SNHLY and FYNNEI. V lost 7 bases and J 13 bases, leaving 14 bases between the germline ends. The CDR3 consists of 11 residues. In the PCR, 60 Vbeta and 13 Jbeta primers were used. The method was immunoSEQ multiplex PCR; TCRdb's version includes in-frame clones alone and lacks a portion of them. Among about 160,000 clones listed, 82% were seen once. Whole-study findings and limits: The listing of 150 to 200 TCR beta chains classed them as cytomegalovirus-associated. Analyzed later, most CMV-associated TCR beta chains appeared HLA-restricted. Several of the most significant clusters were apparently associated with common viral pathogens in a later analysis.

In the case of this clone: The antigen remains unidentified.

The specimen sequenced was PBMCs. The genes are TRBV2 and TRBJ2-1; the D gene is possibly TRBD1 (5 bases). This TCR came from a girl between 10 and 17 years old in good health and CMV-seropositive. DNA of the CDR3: TGTGCCAGCACTCCCATAACAGGTCAGTTCTTC. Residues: CASTPITGQFF.